This TCR beta chain appears in the sequencing data of a study of cytomegalovirus exposure and HLA in healthy donors (dated by TCRdb to 2016 to 2017). In the study overall: According to an earlier analysis of around 600 of the donors, about 179 million T cells yielded roughly 110 million unique TCR beta sequences and approximately 300 Gb of sequence data. An early release covering roughly 580 HLA-typed donors comprised roughly 300 gigabases of sequencing data and approximately 80 million unique TCR sequences. The genetic ancestry cluster associated with self-reported Caucasian donors included about four fifths of the roughly 360 genotyped donors. The study aimed to test whether cataloging public T cell receptors could reveal signatures of past pathogen exposure. The T cell repertoires of 550 to 850 subjects were profiled by immunosequencing and related to cytomegalovirus serostatus. Besides the first cohort of 666 subjects, a separate validation cohort made up of roughly 130 different subjects was used. To predict cytomegalovirus infection status, the study combined high-throughput TCR immunosequencing, statistical association of individual TCRs with disease status, and machine learning. To study patterns of TCR occurrence, a later analysis re-analyzed previously published TCR beta repertoires from under 750 donors and added high-resolution HLA genotyping. In the later analysis, no new phenotypic data were used to find candidate immune exposures; instead, reliance was placed on TCR beta sequences and their occurrence across donors. In an earlier analysis of 500 to 650 of the donors, high-throughput TCR beta sequencing was used to judge whether each TCR beta V gene segment behaved as functional or pseudogenic. Alongside the repertoire data, information on donor age, sex, ethnicity and CMV serostatus was compiled. In a later genetic analysis, genome-wide SNP genotypes for about 55% of the roughly 700 donors were used, and that subset was treated as a discovery cohort. Every discovery cohort repertoire had been produced on one sequencing platform. Both class I and class II loci were covered by HLA typing, at four-digit resolution. Typing coverage differed by locus: A, B, C, DRB1 and DQB1 were typed in roughly 620-640 donors, DQA1 in approximately 520, DPA1 in 600 to 610, and DPB1 in about 450. Four to six DR-DQ haplotypes were handled as single units for association and clustering because linkage in the cohort was strong. Among 300 to 500 genotyped donors of the cohort, an average of around 220,000 unique TCR beta nucleotide sequences was sequenced per donor, of which 15% to 20% were non-productive. Study-wide findings and limitations: A later analysis associated 15,000 to 20,000 TCR beta sequences with specific HLA alleles at a false discovery rate of 0.05. A later genetic analysis reported fewer N-insertions in productive TCRs among donors in an Asian-associated ancestry cluster than the roughly 640-donor mean. Correlated functional status among segregating V segments might be attributable to linkage disequilibrium, but an unknown experimental factor could not be ruled out. The only immune exposure information available for the cohort was CMV serostatus. HLA typing was unavailable for some donors at each locus, so association tests used only the typed subset. In a later analysis, TCR association rates were found to vary across HLA loci, with the most associated TCRs seen for DRB1 alleles and the fewest for HLA-C alleles. Across donors, most TCR sequences were observed very rarely, whereas some public TCRs were present in many individuals. In an earlier analysis of about 600 of the donors, most TCR beta V segments appeared in productive rearrangements about 90% or about 30% of the time, broadly matching IMGT annotations. The 87-base-pair reads could not distinguish some IMGT-functional V segments, including TRBV6-2 and TRBV6-3, so those segments were excluded. Compared with equally common non-associated chains, HLA-associated TCR beta chains in a later analysis were more clonally expanded and had lower generation probabilities. The authors suggested that the approach could potentially be extended to other disease states and immunological phenotypes. In vitro tests confirmed that a few of the cytomegalovirus-associated TCR beta chains recognize cytomegalovirus antigens. A further reported finding was that TCR beta sequences accurately predicted the HLA-A and HLA-B alleles for most subjects in the first cohort. The cohort was sequenced for TCR beta chains only, and without alpha or paired-chain data the features that could be detected were limited. A later genetic analysis associated a missense DCLRE1C variant with V-gene and J-gene trimming of TCR beta chains, and an independent cohort replicated the association. Strong co-occurrence of HLA alleles, especially DR and DQ, made assigning TCR associations to individual alleles difficult. A total of some 180 TCR beta chains were listed by the study as associated with cytomegalovirus. The classifier was reported to diagnose cytomegalovirus status with high specificity and sensitivity in both the original cohort and the validation cohort. A group of highly shared sequence variants was considered likely to be a technical artifact of the sequencing pipeline. Several of the top co-occurrence clusters appeared to be linked to parvovirus B19, influenza, CMV and Epstein-Barr virus, according to a later analysis. A later analysis found that most CMV-associated TCR beta chains appeared HLA-restricted, with HLA associations seemingly driven largely by CMV exposure. The presence/absence analyses assumed that sequencing depth was roughly uniform across donors, and that assumption may not be true. The earlier analysis of approximately 540 of the donors excluded roughly 17 rarely observed V segments, including chromosome 9 orphons, because counts were too low.

A word on this clone: Its antigen has not been determined.

The germline V gene provides CDR1 SGDLS and CDR2 YYNGEE. V is clipped by 0 bases and J by 4 bases, and the sequence between their germline boundaries is 5 bases long. Counted from cysteine to phenylalanine, this CDR3 has 14 amino acids. Only the CDR3 DNA stays, 42 bases, in frame from base 1. The cohort was made up of about 670 healthy bone marrow donors. Cohort members were all nominally healthy when sampled, although unrecorded immune exposures were likely present. The donor tested CMV seropositive and was one of the 289 seropositive cohort members. A peripheral blood sample was collected from each donor, and TCR beta sequencing was performed on peripheral blood mononuclear cells. The Qiagen DNeasy Blood Extraction Kit was used to extract genomic DNA from the blood cell samples. The method was the immunoSEQ multiplex PCR assay. For the multiplex PCR, a mixture combining 60 forward primers for TCR Vbeta segments and 13 reverse primers for TCR Jbeta segments was used. Amplification of the CDR3 region of rearranged TCR beta genes was performed with a multiplex PCR assay on genomic DNA. On the Illumina HiSeq System, the amplified TCR beta libraries were sequenced as 87-base-pair reads. Per the original workflow: A later analysis counted 75 million to 100 million unique TCR beta chains across the 550 to 700 repertoires, and 9.5 million to 11 million of these chains were shared by at least two donors. To remove PCR and sequencing errors, raw reads were error-corrected and collapsed into unique sequences using a nearest-neighbor algorithm that merged closely related sequences. CDR3 sequences were aligned to IMGT reference sequences to assign V, D and J gene segments. For a sequence to be retained, at least a six-nucleotide match to both a V gene segment and a J gene segment was required. A rearrangement counted as productive if the CDR3 had no stop codons and remained in frame with V and J, and every other rearrangement counted as non-productive. Following IMGT convention, CDR3 was defined as the stretch from the second conserved V-encoded cysteine to the conserved J-encoded phenylalanine. The earlier analysis of 500 to 750 of the donors excluded any sequence lacking an unambiguous match to a single V gene segment. An earlier analysis of 587 of the donors classified V segments as functional when productive rearrangements were above 56.7% and as segregating when the standard deviation between donors was above 5%. A statistical classification framework was built for diagnosing cytomegalovirus status from the catalog of TCR beta chain sequences. In a later analysis, TCR nucleotide sequences were compared against IMGT/GENE-DB human TR gene sequences so that V and J genes could be assigned. In a later analysis, CDR3 sequences and most-parsimonious VDJ recombination scenarios were assigned using the TCRdist pipeline. A later analysis defined each TCR beta chain by its CDR3 amino acid sequence plus V-gene family, and excluded reads lacking a unique V-gene family. A later analysis removed 550 to 700 highly shared, low-generation-probability nucleotide sequences to deal with suspected cross-contamination and a sequencing artifact. A later analysis calculated a clonal expansion index for each public chain from normalized within-repertoire ranks of inferred template counts. In a later analysis, generation probabilities were computed with a VDJ recombination model fitted to out-of-frame rearrangements, and the resulting probabilities were checked against IGoR. Hypergeometric tests were used in a later analysis to score TCR-TCR, TCR-HLA and TCR-CMV co-occurrence, with a repertoire-size bias correction applied to the TCR pairs. A later analysis estimated false discovery rates by permuting HLA or CMV assignments 20 times. In a later analysis, co-occurring TCRs were grouped using DBSCAN, and TCRdist sequence similarity was added for clustering within HLA-allele-positive subsets. Co-occurrence clustering excluded repertoires with fewer than 30,000 or more than 120,000 public chains, plus five with anomalous nucleotide sharing. TCRdb's version of the immuneACCESS table is confined to in-frame rearrangements and falls short of the full clone set. An unresolved V gene accounts for under half of the shortfall where checked; the remainder is of unknown origin. Clonal size and the V and J genes are those of that table, whereas D and trimming came from the DNA. The record for this sample contains fewer than 85,000 clones. In total, the top ten clones hold less than 5.5% of the sample.

The rearrangement combines TRBV9 with TRBJ1-6; tentative D gene TRBD1, with 5 bases matching. This sequence was found in a woman aged 40 to 49 in good health and CMV-seropositive. The sequencing sample was made of PBMCs. The DNA is as follows: TGTGCCAGCAGCGTAGGACAGTATAATTCACCCCTCCACTTT. The resulting protein is CASSVGQYNSPLHF.